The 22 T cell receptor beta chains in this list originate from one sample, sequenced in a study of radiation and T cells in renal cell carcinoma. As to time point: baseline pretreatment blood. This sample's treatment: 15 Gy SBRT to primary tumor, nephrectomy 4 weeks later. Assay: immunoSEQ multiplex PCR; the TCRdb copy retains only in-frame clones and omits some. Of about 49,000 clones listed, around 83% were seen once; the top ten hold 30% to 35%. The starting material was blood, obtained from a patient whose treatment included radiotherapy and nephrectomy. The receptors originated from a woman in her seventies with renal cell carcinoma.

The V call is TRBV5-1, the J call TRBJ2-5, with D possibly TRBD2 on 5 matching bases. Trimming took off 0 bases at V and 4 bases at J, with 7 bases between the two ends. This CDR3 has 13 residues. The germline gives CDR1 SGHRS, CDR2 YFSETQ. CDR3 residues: CASSLDRGETQYF. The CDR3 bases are TGCGCCAGCAGCTTGGACCGGGGAGAGACCCAGTACTTC.

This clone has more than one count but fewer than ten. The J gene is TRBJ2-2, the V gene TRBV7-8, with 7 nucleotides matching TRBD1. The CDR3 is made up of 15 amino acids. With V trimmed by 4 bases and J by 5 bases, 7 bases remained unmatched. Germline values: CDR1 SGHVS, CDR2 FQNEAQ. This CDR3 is CASSSTGTTTGELFF. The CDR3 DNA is TGTGCCAGCAGCTCGACAGGGACCACTACCGGGGAGCTGTTTTTT.

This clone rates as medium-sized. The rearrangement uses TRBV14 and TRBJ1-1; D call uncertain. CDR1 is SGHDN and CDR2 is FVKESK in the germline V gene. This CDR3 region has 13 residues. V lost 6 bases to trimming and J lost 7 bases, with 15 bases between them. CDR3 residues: CASSRLSAIEAFF. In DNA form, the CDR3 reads TGTGCCAGCAGTCGCCTGTCCGCGATTGAAGCTTTCTTT.

CDR3 residues: CASRQPGTSGSGNEQFF. The DNA of the CDR3 is TGTGCCAGCAGACAACCCGGGACTAGCGGGAGCGGCAATGAGCAGTTCTTC. This rearrangement joins TRBV27 to TRBJ2-1, with 14 bases that match TRBD2. The CDR3 spans 17 residues. Losses at the gene ends were 6 bases for V and 6 bases for J; bases not matched to a gene: 10. The germline V gene encodes CDR1 MNHEY and CDR2 SMNVEV (reference sequence).

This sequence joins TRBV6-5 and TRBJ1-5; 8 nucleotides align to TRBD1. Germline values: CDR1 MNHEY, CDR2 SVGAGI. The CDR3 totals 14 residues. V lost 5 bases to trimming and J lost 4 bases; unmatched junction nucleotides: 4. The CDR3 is CASSPRTGNQPQHF. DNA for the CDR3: TGTGCCAGCAGTCCACGGACAGGGAATCAGCCCCAGCATTTT.

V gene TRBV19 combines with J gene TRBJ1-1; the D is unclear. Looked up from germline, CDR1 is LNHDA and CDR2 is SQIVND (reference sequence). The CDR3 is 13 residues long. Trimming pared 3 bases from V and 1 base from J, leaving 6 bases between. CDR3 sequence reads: CASSIRQNTEAFF. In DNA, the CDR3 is TGTGCCAGTAGTATCCGACAGAACACTGAAGCTTTCTTT.

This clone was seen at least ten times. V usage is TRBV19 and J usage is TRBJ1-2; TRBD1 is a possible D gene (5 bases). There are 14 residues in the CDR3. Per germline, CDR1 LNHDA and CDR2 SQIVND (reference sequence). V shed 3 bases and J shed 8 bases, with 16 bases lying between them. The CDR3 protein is CASSIAGTFEGYTF. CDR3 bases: TGTGCCAGTAGTATTGCTGGGACCTTCGAGGGCTACACCTTC.

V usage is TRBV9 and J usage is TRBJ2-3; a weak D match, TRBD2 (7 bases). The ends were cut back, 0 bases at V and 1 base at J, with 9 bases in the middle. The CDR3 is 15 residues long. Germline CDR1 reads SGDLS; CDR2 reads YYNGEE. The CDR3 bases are TGTGCCAGCAGCGTAGAGGGGGGGGGCACAGATACGCAGTATTTT. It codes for CASSVEGGGTDTQYF.

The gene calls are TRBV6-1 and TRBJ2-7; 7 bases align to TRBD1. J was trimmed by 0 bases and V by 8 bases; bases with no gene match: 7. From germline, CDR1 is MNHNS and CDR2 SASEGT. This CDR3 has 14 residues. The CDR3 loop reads CASGRQGASYEQYF. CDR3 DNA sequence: TGTGCCAGCGGAAGACAGGGAGCCTCCTACGAGCAGTACTTC.

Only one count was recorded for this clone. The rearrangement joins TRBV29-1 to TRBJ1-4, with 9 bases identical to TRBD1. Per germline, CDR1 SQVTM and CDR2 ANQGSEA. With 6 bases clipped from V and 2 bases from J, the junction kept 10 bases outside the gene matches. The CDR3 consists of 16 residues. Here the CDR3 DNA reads TGCAGCGTGACCGGCGGACAGGGGATGACTAATGAAAAACTGTTTTTT. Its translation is CSVTGGQGMTNEKLFF.

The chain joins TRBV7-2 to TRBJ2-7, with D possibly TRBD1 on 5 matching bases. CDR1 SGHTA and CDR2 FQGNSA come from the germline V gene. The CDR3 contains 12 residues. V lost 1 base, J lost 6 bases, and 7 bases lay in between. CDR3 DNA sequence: TGTGCCAGCAGCTTAGTAGGGGCCGAGCAGTACTTC. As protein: CASSLVGAEQYF.

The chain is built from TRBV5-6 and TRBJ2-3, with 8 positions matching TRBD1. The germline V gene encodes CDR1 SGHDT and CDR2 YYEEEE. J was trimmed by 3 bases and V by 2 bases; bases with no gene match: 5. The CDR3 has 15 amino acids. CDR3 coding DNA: TGTGCCAGCAGCTTTGGGGGGACAGGAACAGATACGCAGTATTTT. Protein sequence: CASSFGGTGTDTQYF.

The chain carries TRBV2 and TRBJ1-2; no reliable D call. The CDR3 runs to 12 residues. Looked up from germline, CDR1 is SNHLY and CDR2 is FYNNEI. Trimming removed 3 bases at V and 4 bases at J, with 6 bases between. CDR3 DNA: TGTGCCAGCAGTGACGGACTCTATGGCTACACCTTC. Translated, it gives CASSDGLYGYTF.

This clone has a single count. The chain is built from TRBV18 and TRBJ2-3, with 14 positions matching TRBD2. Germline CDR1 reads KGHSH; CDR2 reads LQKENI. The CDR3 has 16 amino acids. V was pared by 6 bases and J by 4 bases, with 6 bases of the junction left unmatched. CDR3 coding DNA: TGTGCCAGCTCTCTTCGACTAGCGGGGGGGTCAGATACGCAGTATTTT. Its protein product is CASSLRLAGGSDTQYF. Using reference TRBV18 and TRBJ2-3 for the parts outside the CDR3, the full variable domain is NAGVMQNPRHLVRRRGQEARLRCSPMKGHSHVYWYRQLPEEGLKFMVYLQKENIIDESGMPKERFSAEFPKEGPSILRIQQVVRGDSAAYFCASSLRLAGGSDTQYFGPGTRLTVL.

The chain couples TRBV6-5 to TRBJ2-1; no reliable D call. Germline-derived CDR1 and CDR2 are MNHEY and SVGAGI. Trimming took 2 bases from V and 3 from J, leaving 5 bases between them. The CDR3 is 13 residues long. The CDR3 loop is CASSYRVYNEQFF. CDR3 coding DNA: TGTGCCAGCAGTTACCGTGTCTACAATGAGCAGTTCTTC.

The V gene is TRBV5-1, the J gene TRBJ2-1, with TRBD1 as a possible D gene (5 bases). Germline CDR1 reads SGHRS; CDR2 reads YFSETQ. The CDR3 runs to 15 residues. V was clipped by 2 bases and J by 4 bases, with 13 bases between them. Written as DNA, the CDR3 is TGCGCCAGCAGCTTCGACAGTGTCCTTTACAATGAGCAGTTCTTC. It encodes CASSFDSVLYNEQFF.

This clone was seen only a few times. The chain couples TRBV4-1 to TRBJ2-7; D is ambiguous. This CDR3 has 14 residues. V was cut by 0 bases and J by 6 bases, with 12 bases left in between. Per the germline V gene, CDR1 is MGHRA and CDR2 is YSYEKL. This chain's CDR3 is CASSQDPAWSEQYF. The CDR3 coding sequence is TGCGCCAGCAGCCAAGATCCAGCGTGGTCCGAGCAGTACTTC.

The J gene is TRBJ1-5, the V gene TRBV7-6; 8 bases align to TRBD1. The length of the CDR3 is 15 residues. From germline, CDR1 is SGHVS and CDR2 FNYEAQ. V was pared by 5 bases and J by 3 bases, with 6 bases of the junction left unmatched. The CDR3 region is CASSAWTGNNQPQHF. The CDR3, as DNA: TGTGCCAGCAGCGCCTGGACAGGGAACAATCAGCCCCAGCATTTT.

The CDR3 bases are TGTGCCAGCAGTCCTCTAACTACTAGCGGGACCCCCGAGCAGTACTTC. This sequence encodes CASSPLTTSGTPEQYF. V is TRBV28 and J is TRBJ2-7, with TRBD2 identical over 10 bases. There are 16 residues in the CDR3. CDR1 MDHEN and CDR2 SYDVKM come from the germline V gene. Germline trimming cut 5 bases from V and 6 bases from J; bases unmatched to any gene: 13.

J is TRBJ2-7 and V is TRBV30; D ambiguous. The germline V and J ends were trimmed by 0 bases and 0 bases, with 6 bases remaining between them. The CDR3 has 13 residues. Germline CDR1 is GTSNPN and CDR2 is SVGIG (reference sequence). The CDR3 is CAWSVELSYEQYF. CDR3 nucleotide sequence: TGTGCCTGGAGTGTCGAACTCTCCTACGAGCAGTACTTC.

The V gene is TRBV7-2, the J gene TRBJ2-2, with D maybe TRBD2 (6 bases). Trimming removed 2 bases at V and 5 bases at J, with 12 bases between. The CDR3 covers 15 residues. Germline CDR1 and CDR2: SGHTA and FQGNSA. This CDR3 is CASSLMEAGTGELFF. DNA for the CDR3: TGTGCCAGCAGCTTAATGGAGGCGGGGACCGGGGAGCTGTTTTTT.

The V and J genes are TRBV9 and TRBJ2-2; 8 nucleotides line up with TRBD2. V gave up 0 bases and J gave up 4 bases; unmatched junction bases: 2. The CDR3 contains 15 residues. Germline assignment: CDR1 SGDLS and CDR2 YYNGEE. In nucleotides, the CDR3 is TGTGCCAGCAGCGTAGAAGCGGGAGTCACCGGGGAGCTGTTTTTT. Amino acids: CASSVEAGVTGELFF.